This entry is about one T cell receptor (beta chain). In the original workflow: Using reference gene primer amplification, nucleated cell counts were estimated. Assay: immunoSEQ multiplex PCR; the TCRdb copy retains only in-frame clones and omits some. From that table come the V and J calls and clone size; the DNA was used to work out D and trimming. The sample carries approximately 37,000 clones, about 86% recorded once. The data were obtained in a study of blood T cell repertoires in COVID-19. Turning to the study itself: Italy, Spain and the United States were the sources of the convalescent and acute COVID-19 samples.

Germline CDR1 is MNHEY and CDR2 is SVGEGT. The CDR3 consists of 16 residues. Trimming took 0 bases from V and 3 from J, leaving 15 bases between them. The source material was peripheral blood. This TCR came from a man aged 50-60 years in a cohort sampled during active COVID-19. The rearrangement links TRBV6-2 or TRBV6-3 to TRBJ2-7; TRBD2 might be the D (7 bases). The CDR3 sequence is CASSYSITGGHYEQYF. For the CDR3, the DNA is TGTGCCAGCAGTTACTCGATCACGGGGGGCCACTACGAGCAGTACTTC.